This T cell receptor beta chain was sequenced during a study of cytomegalovirus exposure and HLA in healthy donors. Study findings and constraints: Researchers catalogued approximately 170 TCR beta chains as cytomegalovirus-associated.

A remark on this clone: Its target is not known.

The CDR3 has 15 residues. Looked up from germline, CDR1 is LNHDA and CDR2 is SQIVND (reference sequence). V was trimmed by 7 bases and J by 3 bases, leaving 17 bases between them. Clones were read by immunoSEQ multiplex PCR, and TCRdb kept only the in-frame ones, dropping some. The repertoire holds 120,000 or so clones, with 70% to 90% as singletons. The chain couples TRBV19 to TRBJ2-3; D might be TRBD2 (5 bases). What was sequenced was PBMCs. This sequence was found in a woman in her twenties or thirties in good health and CMV-seropositive. CDR3 nucleotides: TGTGCCAGTAAATTTAGAGCGGTAGGAACAGATACGCAGTATTTT. Protein sequence: CASKFRAVGTDTQYF.